The 23 T cell receptor beta chains in this list originate from one sample, sequenced in a study of blood T cell repertoires in COVID-19. Produced via immunoSEQ multiplex PCR; TCRdb's table is partial and in-frame only. The data hold some 380,000 clones, with 70% to 90% observed a single time. Sequenced material: PBMCs or T cells enriched from blood (not recorded which). The receptor set was obtained from a man aged 25-45 years who had recovered from COVID-19.

The V gene is TRBV12-3 or TRBV12-4, the J gene TRBJ1-1; D gene ambiguous. Trimming left V 5 bases short and J 5 bases short, with 6 bases between. There are 11 residues in the CDR3. In DNA form, the CDR3 reads TGTGCCAGCAGTCGCCGGACTGAAGCTTTCTTT. Amino acids: CASSRRTEAFF.

CDR3: CASSIPDRAYGNTIYF. The CDR3, as DNA: TGTGCCAGCAGTATCCCCGACAGGGCTTACGGAAACACCATATATTTT. The chain has TRBV2 and TRBJ1-3; 7 bases line up with TRBD1. From germline, CDR1 is SNHLY and CDR2 FYNNEI. The V gene end was trimmed by 5 bases and the J gene end by 4 bases; junction bases not matched to a gene: 11. This CDR3 is built from 16 residues. The full variable domain, completed using reference TRBV2 and TRBJ1-3, is EPEVTQTPSHQVTQMGQEVILRCVPISNHLYFYWYRQILGQKVEFLVSFYNNEISEKSEIFDDQFSVERPDGSNFTLKIRSTKLEDSAMYFCASSIPDRAYGNTIYFGEGSWLTVV.

This clone appeared a few times. The rearrangement uses TRBV6-5 and TRBJ1-2, with D perhaps matching TRBD1 (5 bases). Germline V gene lookup returns CDR1 MNHEY and CDR2 SVGAGI. The CDR3 sequence is 15 residues long. The germline V and J ends were trimmed by 6 bases and 1 base, with 15 bases remaining between them. The CDR3 loop is CASSSRRTNNYGYTF. CDR3 in DNA: TGTGCCAGCAGCTCTCGAAGGACAAATAACTATGGCTACACCTTC.

V usage is TRBV27 and J usage is TRBJ1-5; TRBD1 might be the D (6 bases). V was pared by 7 bases and J by 3 bases, with 10 bases between. The CDR3 is 13 residues long. Germline V gene lookup returns CDR1 MNHEY and CDR2 SMNVEV (reference sequence). DNA for the CDR3: TGTGCCAGCACCACAGGGATCAATCAGCCCCAGCATTTT. Protein product: CASTTGINQPQHF.

In this sample, this clone turned up a few times. The chain is built from TRBV6-5 and TRBJ1-2; TRBD1 matches at 7 bases. The V gene's germline CDR1 is MNHEY and CDR2 SVGAGI. The CDR3 spans 14 residues. V was clipped by 8 bases and J by 4 bases; unmatched bases: 10. The CDR3 is CASSLGGGLYGYTF. In DNA form, the CDR3 reads TGTGCCAGCTCACTCGGAGGGGGCCTCTATGGCTACACCTTC.

The chain is built from TRBV2 and TRBJ2-1, with D possibly being TRBD2 (6 bases). Deletions cut 6 bases from V and 7 bases from J, with 10 bases between. The CDR3 is 12 amino acids. Germline V lookup: CDR1 SNHLY, CDR2 FYNNEI. CDR3 DNA sequence: TGTGCCAGCAGCGGGGGTAGGAATGAGCAGTTCTTC. This codes for CASSGGRNEQFF.

The rearrangement joins TRBV6-6 to TRBJ2-5; TRBD2 aligns across 8 bases. CDR3 length: 13 residues. Germline V gene sequence: CDR1 MNHNY, CDR2 SVGAGI (reference sequence). Trimming removed 7 bases from V and 4 bases from J; junction bases left unmatched: 5. CDR3 in DNA: TGTGCCAGCAACGGGGGGGCCGGAGAGACCCAGTACTTC. Protein: CASNGGAGETQYF.

The CDR3 DNA follows: TGTGCCAGCAGCACGACCACGACGGACCCGAGGAGGACCAATGAGCAGTTCTTC. Its protein product is CASSTTTTDPRRTNEQFF. This rearrangement joins TRBV9 to TRBJ2-1; D possibly corresponds to TRBD2 (5 bases). The CDR3 runs to 18 residues. The germline V gene has CDR1 SGDLS and CDR2 YYNGEE. The V end was cut by 4 bases, the J end by 6 bases, with 26 bases between.

The CDR3 DNA is TGTGCCAGCAGTGAATACGGGGGGCGTAATTCACCCCTCCACTTT. It yields the protein CASSEYGGRNSPLHF. The V and J genes are TRBV6-1 and TRBJ1-6, with TRBD1 as a possible D gene (6 bases). The CDR3 is 15 amino acids. The germline V gene has CDR1 MNHNS and CDR2 SASEGT. Trimming pared 2 bases from V and 6 bases from J, leaving 11 bases between.

Details on this clone: Other DNA sequences in the same sample also yield this CDR3. The chain couples TRBV13 to TRBJ1-1; no firm D call. Germline V gene sequence: CDR1 PRHDT, CDR2 FYEKMQ (reference sequence). This CDR3 region has 12 residues. V was shortened by 3 bases and J by 1 base, with 3 bases between the two germline ends. The CDR3 DNA follows: TGTGCCAGCAGCTTTAGGAACACTGAAGCTTTCTTT. This translates into CASSFRNTEAFF.

The chain is built from TRBV29-1 and TRBJ2-3; D is unresolved. The CDR3 loop spans 11 amino acids. The V gene's germline CDR1 is SQVTM and CDR2 ANQGSEA. V lost 7 bases and J lost 0, with 5 bases in between. CDR3 bases: TGCAGCGCCGGTAGCACAGATACGCAGTATTTT. Translation gives CSAGSTDTQYF.

Notes on this clone: The sample holds other DNA sequences that translate to the same CDR3. This chain joins TRBV7-2 and TRBJ1-2; D call uncertain. The CDR3 contains 13 residues. Deletions cut 5 bases from V and 3 bases from J, with 10 bases between. Germline lookup yields CDR1 SGHTA and CDR2 FQGNSA. CDR3 sequence (DNA): TGTGCCAGCAGCCCCTCACGGGACTATGGCTACACCTTC. Residues: CASSPSRDYGYTF.

The chain combines TRBV9 with TRBJ2-7; D is perhaps TRBD1 (6 bases). The CDR3 totals 15 residues. V lost 4 bases and J lost 3, with 17 bases in between. Germline CDR1 and CDR2: SGDLS and YYNGEE. CDR3 loop: CASSSGEGFYYEQYF. CDR3 DNA: TGTGCCAGCAGCTCAGGGGAAGGTTTCTACTACGAGCAGTACTTC. The entire variable domain, with the rest obtained from reference TRBV9 and TRBJ2-7, is as follows: DSGVTQTPKHLITATGQRVTLRCSPRSGDLSVYWYQQSLDQGLQFLIQYYNGEERAKGNILERFSAQQFPDLHSELNLSSLELGDSALYFCASSSGEGFYYEQYFGPGTRLTVT.

The CDR3 nucleotides read TGCGCCAGCAGCTTGGACTCGGAGACCCAGTACTTC. Amino acids: CASSLDSETQYF. The rearrangement joins TRBV5-1 to TRBJ2-5; the D is unclear. Germline CDR1 SGHRS, CDR2 YFSETQ. V was clipped by 0 bases and J by 5 bases, with 5 bases between them. This CDR3 comprises 12 residues.

The chain uses TRBV9 and TRBJ1-2, with TRBD1 identical over 9 bases. The CDR3 contains 15 residues. Germline V CDR1 and CDR2: SGDLS, YYNGEE. After removal of 4 bases from V and 5 bases from J, the junction contained 9 bases not matched to a gene. The CDR3 DNA reads TGTGCCAGCAGCCCTAGCCCGGGACAGGGATATGGCTACACCTTC. Translating it yields CASSPSPGQGYGYTF.

V is TRBV15 and J is TRBJ2-7; 8 nucleotides match TRBD2. Germline CDR1 is LNHNV and CDR2 is YYDKDF (reference sequence). This CDR3 contains 13 residues. V lost 5 bases and J lost 7; bases outside the gene matches: 7. The CDR3 sequence is CATSVGTRREQYF. In DNA form, the CDR3 reads TGTGCCACCAGCGTCGGGACTAGGCGGGAGCAGTACTTC. Full variable domain (outside the CDR3, taken from reference TRBV15 and TRBJ2-7): DAMVIQNPRYQVTQFGKPVTLSCSQTLNHNVMYWYQQKSSQAPKLLFHYYDKDFNNEADTPDNFQSRRPNTSFCFLDIRSPGLGDTAMYLCATSVGTRREQYFGPGTRLTVT.

The rearrangement links TRBV19 to TRBJ1-1; D call uncertain. The V and J ends lost 10 bases and 3 bases respectively, with 9 bases between them. The CDR3 totals 11 residues. Looked up from germline, CDR1 is LNHDA and CDR2 is SQIVND (reference sequence). CDR3 loop: CATTRYTEAFF. For the CDR3, the DNA is TGTGCCACCACGCGCTACACTGAAGCTTTCTTT.

The chain couples TRBV6-2 or TRBV6-3 to TRBJ2-7; 9 nucleotides align to TRBD1. Trimming cost V 2 bases and J 7 bases; bases outside gene matches: 6. The CDR3 covers 14 residues. Germline CDR1 is MNHEY and CDR2 is SVGEGT. CDR3 coding DNA: TGTGCCAGCAGTTACCCGGACAGGGGAAGGGAGCAGTACTTC. As protein: CASSYPDRGREQYF.

The rearrangement uses TRBV5-1 and TRBJ1-1, with a possible D match to TRBD1 (5 bases). CDR1 and CDR2 from the germline V gene are SGHRS and YFSETQ. The CDR3 extends over 14 amino acids. V lost 0 bases and J lost 4, with 10 bases in between. The chain's CDR3 is CASSLGPGGTEAFF. CDR3 nucleotides: TGCGCCAGCAGCTTGGGGCCGGGGGGCACTGAAGCTTTCTTT.

The CDR3 protein is CASSPSTANTEAFF. The DNA of the CDR3 is TGTGCCAGCAGCCCCTCGACAGCGAACACTGAAGCTTTCTTT. V and J are TRBV7-2 and TRBJ1-1, with a tentative D call TRBD1 (5 bases). The CDR3 sequence is 14 residues long. CDR1 is SGHTA and CDR2 is FQGNSA in the germline V gene. V dropped 5 bases and J dropped 1 base, with 11 bases sitting between them.

J is TRBJ1-5 and V is TRBV5-6, with 7 positions matching TRBD1. The junction had 6 bases not matched to a gene; V was cut back by 0 bases and J by 0 bases. CDR1 and CDR2 (germline): SGHDT, YYEEEE. The CDR3 length is 17 residues. This chain's CDR3 is CASSLGQGAYSNQPQHF. The CDR3 bases are TGTGCCAGCAGCTTGGGACAGGGCGCTTATAGCAATCAGCCCCAGCATTTT.

V usage is TRBV5-1 and J usage is TRBJ2-5; D may be TRBD1 (6 bases). The CDR3 is made up of 13 amino acids. Trimming cost V 4 bases and J 0 bases, with 7 bases left between them. Germline CDR1 reads SGHRS; CDR2 reads YFSETQ. The CDR3 DNA follows: TGCGCCAGCAGCCGGGACAACCAAGAGACCCAGTACTTC. This translates into CASSRDNQETQYF.

V is TRBV6-6 and J is TRBJ1-2; D remains ambiguous. V lost 5 bases to trimming and J lost 10 bases, with 23 bases between them. The CDR3 extends over 15 amino acids. Germline-derived CDR1 and CDR2 are MNHNY and SVGAGI (reference sequence). The CDR3 region has the DNA TGTGCCAGCAGTCTTCGACAAGGTCTCTCAGATGACTACACCTTC. It yields the protein CASSLRQGLSDDYTF.